The clone carrying this T cell receptor beta chain was observed a few times. This sample was taken from a study of regulatory T cells in long-lasting Graves disease. Study context: Recently diagnosed Graves' patients had received antithyroid drugs for under 3 months.

CDR3 regions were amplified by Arm-PCR using iRepertoire HTBI primers to build TCR beta libraries. TCRdb itself ran the multiplex PCR reads through MiXCR, one entry per CDR3 protein. This repertoire shows roughly 560,000 distinct CDR3 sequences, 16% found once; its top ten account for about 25%. Documented time point: newly diagnosed GD, antithyroid drugs for less than 3 months. Construction of the TCR library relied on RNA isolated from PBMCs. The V gene end was trimmed by 0 bases and the J gene end by 4 bases; junction bases not matched to a gene: 9. Germline V CDR1 and CDR2: DFQATT, SNEGSKA (reference sequence). The CDR3 is 16 residues long. The same data also went into a second study, on T cells in Graves' hyperthyroidism and ophthalmopathy. That report notes: The TCR CDR3 was amplified in a first-round RT-PCR using the HTBI primer set.

Sequences were derived from peripheral blood mononuclear cells (PBMCs), sampled at new diagnosis, from a patient treated with antithyroid drugs. The J gene is TRBJ2-7, the V gene TRBV20-1; 10 bases are a match to TRBD2. This receptor was obtained from a woman aged 40 to 65 with Graves disease. CDR3 sequence: CSARDLAGARIYEQYF. As DNA, the CDR3 is TGCAGTGCTAGAGACCTAGCGGGGGCCCGAATTTACGAGCAGTACTTC.